Sequencing of this T cell receptor beta chain was carried out in a study of cytomegalovirus exposure and HLA in healthy donors. As to this clone: The antigen remains unidentified.

V gave up 9 bases and J gave up 2 bases, with 11 bases separating them. Germline V gives CDR1 SNHLY, CDR2 FYNNEI. This CDR3 contains 14 residues. General observations from the study: CMV serostatus was the sole immune exposure data available. Analyzed later, most CMV-associated TCR beta chains appeared HLA-restricted.

PCR was performed using 60 Vbeta and 13 Jbeta primers. Repertoires were generated with immunoSEQ multiplex PCR, while TCRdb's copy carries only in-frame clones and drops some. The data hold 35,000 to 50,000 clones, with about 60% observed a single time. Sequenced input: PBMCs. The receptor's source is a man in his sixties in good health and CMV-seropositive. The rearrangement uses TRBV2 and TRBJ2-6; a possible D gene is TRBD2 (5 bases). The CDR3 DNA reads as TGTGCCAGTCAAGGGAGCGCTGGGGCCAACGTCCTGACTTTC. It encodes CASQGSAGANVLTF.